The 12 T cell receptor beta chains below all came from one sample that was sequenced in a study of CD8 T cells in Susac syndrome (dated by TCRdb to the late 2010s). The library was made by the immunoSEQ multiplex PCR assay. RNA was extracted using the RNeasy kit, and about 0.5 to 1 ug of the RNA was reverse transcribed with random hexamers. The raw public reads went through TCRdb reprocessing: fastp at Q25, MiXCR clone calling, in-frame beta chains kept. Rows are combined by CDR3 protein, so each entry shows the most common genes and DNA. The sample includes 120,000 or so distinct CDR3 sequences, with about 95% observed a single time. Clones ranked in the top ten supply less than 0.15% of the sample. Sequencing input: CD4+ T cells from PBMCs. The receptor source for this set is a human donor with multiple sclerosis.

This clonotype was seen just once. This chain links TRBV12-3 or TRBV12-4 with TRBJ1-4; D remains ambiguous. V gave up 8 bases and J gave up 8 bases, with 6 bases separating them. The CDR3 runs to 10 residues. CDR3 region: CASAREKLFF. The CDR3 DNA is TGTGCCAGCGCTCGGGAAAAACTGTTTTTT.

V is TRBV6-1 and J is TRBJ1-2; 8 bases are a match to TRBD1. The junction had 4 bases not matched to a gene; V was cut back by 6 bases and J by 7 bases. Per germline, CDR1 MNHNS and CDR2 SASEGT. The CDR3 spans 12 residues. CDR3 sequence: CASSADRAGYTF. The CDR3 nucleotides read TGTGCCAGCAGCGCGGACAGGGCTGGCTACACCTTC.

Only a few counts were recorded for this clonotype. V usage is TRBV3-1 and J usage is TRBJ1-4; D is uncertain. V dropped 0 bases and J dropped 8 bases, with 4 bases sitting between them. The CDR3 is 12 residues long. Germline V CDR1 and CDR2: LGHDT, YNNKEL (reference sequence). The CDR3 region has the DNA TGTGCCAGCAGCCAAGAAGGGGAAAAACTGTTTTTT. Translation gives CASSQEGEKLFF. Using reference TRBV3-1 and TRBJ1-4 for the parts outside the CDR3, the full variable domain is DTAVSQTPKYLVTQMGNDKSIKCEQNLGHDTMYWYKQDSKKFLKIMFSYNNKELIINETVPNRFSPKSPDKAHLNLHINSLELGDSAVYFCASSQEGEKLFFGSGTQLSVL.

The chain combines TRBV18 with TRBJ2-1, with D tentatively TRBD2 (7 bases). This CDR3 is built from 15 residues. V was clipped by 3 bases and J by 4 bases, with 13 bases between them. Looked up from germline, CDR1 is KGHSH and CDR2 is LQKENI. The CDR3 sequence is CASSPSRGLYNEQFF. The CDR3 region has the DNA TGTGCCAGCTCACCTTCGCGGGGGCTTTACAATGAGCAGTTCTTC.

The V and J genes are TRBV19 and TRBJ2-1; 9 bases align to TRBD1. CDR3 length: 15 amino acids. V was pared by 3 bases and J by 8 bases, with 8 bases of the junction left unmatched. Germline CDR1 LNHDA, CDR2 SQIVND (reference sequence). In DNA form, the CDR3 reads TGTGCCAGTAGTATCGGGACAGGGTTTTCACATGAGCAGTTCTTC. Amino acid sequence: CASSIGTGFSHEQFF.

The CDR3 here is CASSKDRGPYEQYF. Written as DNA, the CDR3 is TGTGCCAGCAGCAAGGACAGGGGCCCCTACGAGCAGTACTTC. V gene TRBV7-2 combines with J gene TRBJ2-7; 9 bases agree with TRBD1. Germline V gene lookup returns CDR1 SGHTA and CDR2 FQGNSA. The CDR3 loop spans 14 amino acids. Trimming at V came to 5 bases and at J to 2 bases, leaving 4 bases not matched to a gene.

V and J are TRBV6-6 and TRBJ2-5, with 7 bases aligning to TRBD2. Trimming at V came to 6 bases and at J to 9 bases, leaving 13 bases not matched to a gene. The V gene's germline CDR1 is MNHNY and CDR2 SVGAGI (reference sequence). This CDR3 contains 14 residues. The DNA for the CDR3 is TGTGCCAGCAGCGCCGGGACTACAGTCATGGCCCAGTACTTC. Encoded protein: CASSAGTTVMAQYF.

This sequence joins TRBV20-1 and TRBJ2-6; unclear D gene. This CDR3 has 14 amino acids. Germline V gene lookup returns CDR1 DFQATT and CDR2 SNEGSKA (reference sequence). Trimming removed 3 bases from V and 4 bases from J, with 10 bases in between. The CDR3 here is CSASYVSGANVLTF. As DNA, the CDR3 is TGCAGTGCTAGTTATGTGTCCGGGGCCAACGTCCTGACTTTC.

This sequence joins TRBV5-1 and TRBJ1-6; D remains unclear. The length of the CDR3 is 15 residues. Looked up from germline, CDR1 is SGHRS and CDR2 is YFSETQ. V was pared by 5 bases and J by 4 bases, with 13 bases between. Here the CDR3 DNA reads TGCGCCAGCAGTCTCGGTGAACCTTATAATTCACCCCTCCACTTT. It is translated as CASSLGEPYNSPLHF.

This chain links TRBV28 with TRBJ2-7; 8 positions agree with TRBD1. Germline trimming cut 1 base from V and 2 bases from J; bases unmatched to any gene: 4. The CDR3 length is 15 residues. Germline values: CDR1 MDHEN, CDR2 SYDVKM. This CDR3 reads CASSLLGQEAYEQYF. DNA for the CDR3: TGTGCCAGCAGTTTATTGGGACAGGAAGCCTACGAGCAGTACTTC.

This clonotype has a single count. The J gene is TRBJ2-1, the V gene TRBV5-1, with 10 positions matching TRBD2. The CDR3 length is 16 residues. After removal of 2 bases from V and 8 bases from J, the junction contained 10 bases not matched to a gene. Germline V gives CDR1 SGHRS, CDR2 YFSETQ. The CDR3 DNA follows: TGCGCCAGCAGCTTTGGGTGGCTAGCGGGAGCGGATGAGCAGTTCTTC. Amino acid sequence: CASSFGWLAGADEQFF.

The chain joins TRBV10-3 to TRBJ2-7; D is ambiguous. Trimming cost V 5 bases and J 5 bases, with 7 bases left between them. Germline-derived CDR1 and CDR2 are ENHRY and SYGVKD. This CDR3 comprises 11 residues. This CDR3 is CAISYLDEQYF. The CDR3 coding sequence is TGTGCCATCAGTTACCTGGACGAGCAGTACTTC.